The 32 T cell receptor beta chains in this list originate from one sample, sequenced in a study of cytomegalovirus exposure and HLA in healthy donors. Use of 60 Vbeta and 13 Jbeta primers characterized the PCR. Using immunoSEQ multiplex PCR, the repertoire was profiled, and TCRdb retains in-frame clones only, with some absent. This sample yields around 78,000 clones, of which approximately 84% are seen a single time; roughly 2.4% belongs to the top ten. Sequenced material: PBMCs. Source of these receptors: a woman aged 50 to 65 in good health and CMV-seronegative.

V usage is TRBV9 and J usage is TRBJ1-1; D call uncertain. Between the trimmed V and J ends, which lost 4 bases and 4 bases, there was a span of 11 bases. CDR3 length: 13 residues. CDR1 is SGDLS and CDR2 is YYNGEE in the germline V gene. In nucleotides, the CDR3 is TGTGCCAGCAGCCCCCCGGGGATCACTGAAGCTTTCTTT. Translating gives CASSPPGITEAFF. The variable domain in full, with the rest retrieved from reference TRBV9 and TRBJ1-1, is DSGVTQTPKHLITATGQRVTLRCSPRSGDLSVYWYQQSLDQGLQFLIQYYNGEERAKGNILERFSAQQFPDLHSELNLSSLELGDSALYFCASSPPGITEAFFGQGTRLTVV.

V usage is TRBV7-3 and J usage is TRBJ2-1, with a possible D match to TRBD1 (6 bases). V lost 5 bases, J lost 3 bases, and 11 bases lay in between. There are 14 residues in the CDR3. CDR1 SGHTA and CDR2 FQGTGA come from the germline V gene. The CDR3 sequence is CASSPQGHYNEQFF. The CDR3 coding sequence is TGTGCCAGCAGCCCACAGGGCCACTACAATGAGCAGTTCTTC.

The chain carries TRBV6-5 and TRBJ1-1; unclear D gene. The CDR3 runs to 13 residues. Germline V lookup: CDR1 MNHEY, CDR2 SVGAGI. Trimming shortened V by 6 bases and J by 0 bases, and 8 bases separated the two germline ends. CDR3 nucleotides: TGTGCCAGCAGAAGAACATTGAACACTGAAGCTTTCTTT. Protein sequence: CASRRTLNTEAFF.

This chain's CDR3 is CATRYRTENTEAFF. The CDR3 DNA is TGTGCCACCCGGTATAGGACAGAGAACACTGAAGCTTTCTTT. The chain carries TRBV15 and TRBJ1-1; TRBD1 is a possible D gene (6 bases). V dropped 8 bases and J dropped 1 base, with 14 bases sitting between them. CDR1 is LNHNV, CDR2 YYDKDF, per germline (reference sequence). The CDR3 contains 14 residues.

In its sample, this clone was seen once. The chain recombines TRBV5-6 with TRBJ1-6; 8 bases agree with TRBD1. V shed 3 bases and J 9 bases; nucleotides not matched to a gene: 8. CDR3 size: 15 residues. Looked up from germline, CDR1 is SGHDT and CDR2 is YYEEEE. CDR3 loop: CASSSGQGVGSPLHF. CDR3 sequence (DNA): TGTGCCAGCAGCTCCGGACAGGGCGTTGGTTCACCCCTCCACTTT.

This chain links TRBV7-2 with TRBJ1-1; D is perhaps TRBD1 (5 bases). This CDR3 spans 14 amino acids. The V gene lost 5 bases and the J gene lost 2 bases, with 12 bases spanning the gap. The germline gives CDR1 SGHTA, CDR2 FQGNSA. CDR3 nucleotides: TGTGCCAGCAGCGTATTGACAGACAACACTGAAGCTTTCTTT. Translation: CASSVLTDNTEAFF.

This chain's CDR3 is CASSWTSGGAQTGELFF. The CDR3 nucleotides are TGTGCCAGCAGCTGGACTAGCGGGGGGGCCCAGACCGGGGAGCTGTTTTTT. V and J are TRBV7-3 and TRBJ2-2, with 15 nucleotides matching TRBD2. The CDR3 consists of 17 residues. The germline V gene has CDR1 SGHTA and CDR2 FQGTGA. The V gene end was trimmed by 4 bases and the J gene end by 5 bases; junction bases not matched to a gene: 5.

Only one count was recorded for this clone. This rearrangement joins TRBV7-3 to TRBJ2-2; 7 bases fit TRBD2. The V and J ends lost 4 bases and 2 bases, in that order; junction bases with no gene match: 10. The CDR3 runs 17 residues. Per germline, CDR1 SGHTA and CDR2 FQGTGA. CDR3 sequence: CASSSTLQRGNTGELFF. The CDR3 nucleotides read TGTGCCAGCAGCTCCACCTTGCAGCGGGGCAACACCGGGGAGCTGTTTTTT.

This clone was picked up a small number of times. Other DNA sequences within the sample encode an identical CDR3. The rearrangement joins TRBV27 to TRBJ1-2; D gene ambiguous. Germline CDR1 and CDR2: MNHEY and SMNVEV (reference sequence). This CDR3 has 13 residues. V gave up 2 bases and J gave up 4 bases, with 8 bases separating them. The CDR3 sequence is CASSLAGSYGYTF. The DNA for the CDR3 is TGTGCCAGCAGTTTAGCGGGGTCCTATGGCTACACCTTC.

CDR3 nucleotide sequence: TGTGCCAGCAGCTCAAACCAAGAGACCCAGTACTTC. It yields the protein CASSSNQETQYF. J is TRBJ2-5 and V is TRBV7-6; D uncertain. In germline, CDR1 is SGHVS, CDR2 FNYEAQ. V shed 4 bases and J shed 0 bases, with 3 bases lying between them. CDR3 length equals 12 residues.

The chain employs TRBV6-1 and TRBJ1-5; possibly TRBD1 for D (5 bases). The CDR3 has 14 amino acids. The V end was cut by 3 bases, the J end by 7 bases, with 13 bases between. Per the germline V gene, CDR1 is MNHNS and CDR2 is SASEGT. CDR3 bases: TGTGCCAGCAGTGATGATGGGGGGGGACAGCCCCAGCATTTT. As protein: CASSDDGGGQPQHF.

This rearrangement joins TRBV2 to TRBJ1-5; D gene uncertain. The CDR3 contains 12 residues. CDR1 and CDR2 from the germline V gene are SNHLY and FYNNEI. V lost 5 bases to trimming and J lost 2 bases, with 4 bases between them. The CDR3: CASSIGNQPQHF. In nucleotides, the CDR3 is TGTGCCAGCAGTATAGGCAATCAGCCCCAGCATTTT. Variable domain in full (rest from reference TRBV2 and TRBJ1-5): EPEVTQTPSHQVTQMGQEVILRCVPISNHLYFYWYRQILGQKVEFLVSFYNNEISEKSEIFDDQFSVERPDGSNFTLKIRSTKLEDSAMYFCASSIGNQPQHFGDGTRLSIL.

The chain uses TRBV5-4 and TRBJ2-1; TRBD2 matches at 15 bases. The CDR3 is made up of 18 amino acids. V lost 4 bases, J lost 5 bases, and 10 bases stayed unmatched. Germline V CDR1 and CDR2: SGHNT, YYREEE (reference sequence). The CDR3 region has the DNA TGTGCCAGCAGCCCGGGACTAGCGGGGGGCTTATTGGACAATGAGCAGTTCTTC. Translated, it gives CASSPGLAGGLLDNEQFF.

This sequence joins TRBV2 and TRBJ2-7; a possible D gene is TRBD2 (7 bases). The V gene lost 9 bases and the J gene lost 2 bases, with 17 bases spanning the gap. The CDR3 extends over 14 amino acids. The V gene's germline CDR1 is SNHLY and CDR2 FYNNEI. The CDR3 nucleotides read TGTGCCAGGTCTACAGGGAGGGGAACCTACGAGCAGTACTTC. The encoded protein is CARSTGRGTYEQYF.

This chain links TRBV7-8 with TRBJ1-5; 12 bases map to TRBD1. The CDR3 totals 15 residues. Germline values: CDR1 SGHVS, CDR2 FQNEAQ. V shed 4 bases and J 7 bases; nucleotides not matched to a gene: 5. The CDR3 DNA is TGTGCCAGCAGCTGGGGACAGGGGGCAAGGCAGCCCCAGCATTTT. It yields the protein CASSWGQGARQPQHF.

The V gene is TRBV4-1, the J gene TRBJ1-1, with 7 bases identical to TRBD1. Germline V gene data show CDR1 as MGHRA and CDR2 as YSYEKL. This CDR3 is built from 17 residues. V lost 2 bases and J lost 1; bases outside the gene matches: 10. Here the CDR3 reads CASSQRDSGQQNTEAFF. The CDR3 bases are TGCGCCAGCAGCCAACGAGATTCGGGACAGCAGAACACTGAAGCTTTCTTT.

The J gene is TRBJ2-2, the V gene TRBV20-1, with D possibly matching TRBD2 (5 bases). Germline CDR1 reads DFQATT; CDR2 reads SNEGSKA (reference sequence). There are 11 residues in the CDR3. V was clipped by 3 bases and J by 7 bases, with 6 bases between them. The DNA of the CDR3 is TGCAGTGCTAGGGGAGTCGGGGAGCTGTTTTTT. It codes for CSARGVGELFF.

The J gene is TRBJ1-1, the V gene TRBV27; D unclear. The CDR3 loop spans 15 amino acids. Trimming removed 1 base at V and 1 base at J, with 10 bases between. The germline CDR1 and CDR2 sequences are MNHEY and SMNVEV (reference sequence). As DNA, the CDR3 is TGTGCCAGCAGTTTATATCTGGGCAGGAACACTGAAGCTTTCTTT. As protein: CASSLYLGRNTEAFF.

This chain connects TRBV7-2 to TRBJ2-1, with a weak D call TRBD1 (6 bases). This CDR3 spans 15 amino acids. V lost 5 bases and J 4 bases, leaving 15 bases between the germline ends. CDR1 is SGHTA, CDR2 FQGNSA, per germline. The CDR3 region has the DNA TGTGCCAGCAGCACCCACAGGGATGGATACAATGAGCAGTTCTTC. Translated, it gives CASSTHRDGYNEQFF.

This clone was observed a few times. V usage is TRBV5-6 and J usage is TRBJ1-4; 8 bases match TRBD1. The trim removed 0 bases at V and 7 bases at J, leaving 2 bases unmatched. The CDR3 consists of 14 residues. Looked up from germline, CDR1 is SGHDT and CDR2 is YYEEEE. Here the CDR3 reads CASSLDRGTEKLFF. The CDR3 DNA reads TGTGCCAGCAGCTTGGACAGGGGGACTGAAAAACTGTTTTTT.

This chain connects TRBV27 to TRBJ2-2; a weak D match, TRBD2 (6 bases). The CDR3 is 16 amino acids. Germline V gene lookup returns CDR1 MNHEY and CDR2 SMNVEV (reference sequence). The germline V and J ends were trimmed by 5 bases and 5 bases, with 18 bases remaining between them. In nucleotides, the CDR3 is TGTGCCAGCAGTCCTCTTAGCGGATTACAGACCGGGGAGCTGTTTTTT. Translated: CASSPLSGLQTGELFF.

The CDR3 DNA is TGTGCCAGCAGCTTGGATCTCCAGGGGGCTTATGGCTACACCTTC. It translates to CASSLDLQGAYGYTF. The chain uses TRBV5-5 and TRBJ1-2; 8 nucleotides match TRBD1. The CDR3 consists of 15 residues. Germline CDR1 reads SGHKS; CDR2 reads YYEKEE (reference sequence). The ends lost 0 bases at V and 5 bases at J; junction bases unmatched: 6.

This chain links TRBV2 with TRBJ1-4, with 9 nucleotides matching TRBD1. Germline CDR1 and CDR2: SNHLY and FYNNEI. CDR3 length equals 14 residues. With 6 bases clipped from V and 8 bases from J, the junction kept 7 bases outside the gene matches. The CDR3 region is CASRATGGEEKLFF. CDR3 DNA sequence: TGTGCCAGCAGGGCAACAGGGGGCGAGGAAAAACTGTTTTTT.

The rearrangement joins TRBV19 to TRBJ1-3; D is uncertain. Germline V gene data show CDR1 as LNHDA and CDR2 as SQIVND (reference sequence). The CDR3 extends over 14 amino acids. V gave up 7 bases and J gave up 0 bases, with 10 bases separating them. For the CDR3, the DNA is TGTGCCAGTACCCCGACTTACTCTGGAAACACCATATATTTT. It is translated as CASTPTYSGNTIYF.

J is TRBJ1-2 and V is TRBV11-2; TRBD1 matches at 8 bases. The CDR3 totals 19 residues. J gave up 2 bases and V 1 base, and 15 bases lay outside the gene matches. Germline V gene lookup returns CDR1 SGHAT and CDR2 FQNNGV. The DNA for the CDR3 is TGTGCCAGCAGCTTAGGGGTAAAGGCAGGGGGCAAGGGGAACTATGGCTACACCTTC. It encodes CASSLGVKAGGKGNYGYTF.

The J gene is TRBJ2-3, the V gene TRBV28; D is unresolved. Trimming stripped 4 bases from V and 5 bases from J, with 10 bases between. Germline V gene data show CDR1 as MDHEN and CDR2 as SYDVKM. This CDR3 is built from 13 residues. The CDR3, as DNA: TGTGCCAGCAGTTCTCAGTTACGAGATACGCAGTATTTT. This encodes CASSSQLRDTQYF.

This chain joins TRBV7-2 and TRBJ2-5; D may be TRBD2 (5 bases). Trimming left V 1 base short and J 5 bases short, with 11 bases between. Germline CDR1 and CDR2: SGHTA and FQGNSA. This CDR3 is built from 14 residues. CDR3 nucleotide sequence: TGTGCCAGCAGCTTAGGACTAACCCGGGAGACCCAGTACTTC. This gives the protein CASSLGLTRETQYF.

The V gene is TRBV7-3, the J gene TRBJ2-1, with D unclear. V lost 2 bases and J lost 5, with 7 bases in between. The CDR3 contains 13 residues. In germline, CDR1 is SGHTA, CDR2 FQGTGA. The DNA of the CDR3 is TGTGCCAGCAGCTTAGTTTCGGACAATGAGCAGTTCTTC. Translated, it gives CASSLVSDNEQFF.

The chain joins TRBV6-5 to TRBJ2-1, with TRBD2 matching over 10 bases. J lost 4 bases, V lost 2 bases, and 2 bases had no gene match. The CDR3 has 15 residues. CDR1 is MNHEY, CDR2 SVGAGI, per germline. The CDR3: CASSYTSGKYNEQFF. In nucleotides, the CDR3 is TGTGCCAGCAGTTACACTAGCGGGAAGTACAATGAGCAGTTCTTC.

The V call is TRBV2, the J call TRBJ2-5; 10 bases fit TRBD2. V lost 6 bases and J lost 2; bases outside the gene matches: 6. Germline values: CDR1 SNHLY, CDR2 FYNNEI. This CDR3 spans 15 amino acids. CDR3 loop: CASSRTSGQQETQYF. CDR3 nucleotide sequence: TGTGCCAGCAGCCGGACTAGCGGCCAACAAGAGACCCAGTACTTC.

The sample holds a few counts of this clone. The rearrangement joins TRBV5-1 to TRBJ2-3; 7 bases agree with TRBD1. Germline V CDR1 and CDR2: SGHRS, YFSETQ. V lost 4 bases and J lost 0; bases outside the gene matches: 11. The CDR3 is made up of 17 amino acids. The CDR3 sequence: CASSKSRTGTSTDTQYF. The DNA for the CDR3 is TGCGCCAGCAGCAAAAGCCGGACAGGAACCAGCACAGATACGCAGTATTTT.

The chain employs TRBV2 and TRBJ2-7; D is possibly TRBD2 (6 bases). The CDR3 loop spans 13 amino acids. The V end lost 8 bases, the J end lost 3 bases, and 14 bases lay between the germline ends. CDR1 and CDR2 (germline): SNHLY, FYNNEI. Written as DNA, the CDR3 is TGTGCCAGCCGGGACTCCGTCAGCTACGAGCAGTACTTC. This sequence encodes CASRDSVSYEQYF. Together with reference TRBV2 and TRBJ2-7, the CDR3 gives the full variable domain: EPEVTQTPSHQVTQMGQEVILRCVPISNHLYFYWYRQILGQKVEFLVSFYNNEISEKSEIFDDQFSVERPDGSNFTLKIRSTKLEDSAMYFCASRDSVSYEQYFGPGTRLTVT.